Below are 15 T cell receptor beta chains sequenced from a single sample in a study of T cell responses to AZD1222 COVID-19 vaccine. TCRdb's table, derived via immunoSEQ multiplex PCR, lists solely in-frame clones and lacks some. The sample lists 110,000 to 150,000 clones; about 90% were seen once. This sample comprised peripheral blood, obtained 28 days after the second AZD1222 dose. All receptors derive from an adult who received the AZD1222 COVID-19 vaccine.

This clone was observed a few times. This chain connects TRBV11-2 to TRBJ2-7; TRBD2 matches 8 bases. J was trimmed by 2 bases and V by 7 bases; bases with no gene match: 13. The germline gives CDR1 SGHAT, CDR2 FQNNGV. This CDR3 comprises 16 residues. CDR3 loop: CASTPGWSGGTYEQYF. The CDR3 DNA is TGTGCCAGCACCCCCGGATGGTCGGGAGGGACCTACGAGCAGTACTTC.

The CDR3, as DNA: TGTGCCAGCAGCCGAACAGGGAGCGAGCAGTACTTC. Its protein product is CASSRTGSEQYF. The rearrangement uses TRBV27 and TRBJ2-7; D perhaps matches TRBD1 (6 bases). This CDR3 is built from 12 residues. Trimming removed 6 bases from V and 6 bases from J, with 12 bases in between. CDR1 and CDR2 from the germline V gene are MNHEY and SMNVEV (reference sequence).

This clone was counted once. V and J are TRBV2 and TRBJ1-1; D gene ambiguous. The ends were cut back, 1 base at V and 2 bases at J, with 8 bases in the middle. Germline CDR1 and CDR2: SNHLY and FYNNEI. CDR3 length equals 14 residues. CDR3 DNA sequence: TGTGCCAGCAGTGAAGGCTGGGAAAACACTGAAGCTTTCTTT. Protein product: CASSEGWENTEAFF. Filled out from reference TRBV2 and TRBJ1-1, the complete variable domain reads EPEVTQTPSHQVTQMGQEVILRCVPISNHLYFYWYRQILGQKVEFLVSFYNNEISEKSEIFDDQFSVERPDGSNFTLKIRSTKLEDSAMYFCASSEGWENTEAFFGQGTRLTVV.

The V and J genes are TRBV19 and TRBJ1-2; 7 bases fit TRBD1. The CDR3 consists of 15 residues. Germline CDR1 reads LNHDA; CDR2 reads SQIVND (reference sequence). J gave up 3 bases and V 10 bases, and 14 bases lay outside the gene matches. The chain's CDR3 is CATSLQGLGDYGYTF. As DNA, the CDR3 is TGTGCCACCAGCTTACAGGGGCTCGGGGACTATGGCTACACCTTC. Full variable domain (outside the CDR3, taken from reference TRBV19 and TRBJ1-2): DGGITQSPKYLFRKEGQNVTLSCEQNLNHDAMYWYRQDPGQGLRLIYYSQIVNDFQKGDIAEGYSVSREKKESFPLTVTSAQKNPTAFYLCATSLQGLGDYGYTFGSGTRLTVV.

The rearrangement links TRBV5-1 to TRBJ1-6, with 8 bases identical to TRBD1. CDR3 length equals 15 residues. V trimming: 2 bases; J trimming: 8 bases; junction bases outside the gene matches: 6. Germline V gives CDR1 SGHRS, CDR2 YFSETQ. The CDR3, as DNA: TGCGCCAGCAGCTTCGACGGCAGGGGGCATTCACCCCTCCACTTT. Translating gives CASSFDGRGHSPLHF. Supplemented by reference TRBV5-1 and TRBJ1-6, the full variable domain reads KAGVTQTPRYLIKTRGQQVTLSCSPISGHRSVSWYQQTPGQGLQFLFEYFSETQRNKGNFPGRFSGRQFSNSRSEMNVSTLELGDSALYLCASSFDGRGHSPLHFGNGTRLTVT.

The CDR3 protein is CASSPGGFNSYEQYF. In DNA, the CDR3 is TGTGCCAGCAGTCCAGGGGGATTTAATTCCTACGAGCAGTACTTC. The genes are TRBV6-5 and TRBJ2-7, with 7 bases fitting TRBD1. Germline-derived CDR1 and CDR2 are MNHEY and SVGAGI. Unmatched junction bases numbered 8, after V lost 5 bases and J lost 1 base. The CDR3 runs 15 residues.

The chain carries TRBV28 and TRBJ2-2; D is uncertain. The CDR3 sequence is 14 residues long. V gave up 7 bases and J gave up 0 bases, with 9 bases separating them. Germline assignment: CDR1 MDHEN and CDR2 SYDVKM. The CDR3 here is CASTEATNTGELFF. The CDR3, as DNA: TGTGCCAGCACGGAAGCTACGAACACCGGGGAGCTGTTTTTT. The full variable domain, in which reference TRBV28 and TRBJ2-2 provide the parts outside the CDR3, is DVKVTQSSRYLVKRTGEKVFLECVQDMDHENMFWYRQDPGLGLRLIYFSYDVKMKEKGDIPEGYSVSREKKERFSLILESASTNQTSMYLCASTEATNTGELFFGEGSRLTVL.

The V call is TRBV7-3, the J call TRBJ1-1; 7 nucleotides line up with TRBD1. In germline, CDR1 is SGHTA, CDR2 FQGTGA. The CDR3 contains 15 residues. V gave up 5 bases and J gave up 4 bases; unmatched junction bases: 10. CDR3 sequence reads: CASSPRAGGFTEAFF. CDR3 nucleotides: TGTGCCAGCAGCCCCCGGGCAGGGGGTTTCACTGAAGCTTTCTTT.

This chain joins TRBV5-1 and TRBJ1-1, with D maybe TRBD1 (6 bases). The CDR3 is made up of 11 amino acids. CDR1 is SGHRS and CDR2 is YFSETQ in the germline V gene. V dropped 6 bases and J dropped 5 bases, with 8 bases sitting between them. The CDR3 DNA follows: TGCGCCAGCAAGGGGGGGACTGAAGCTTTCTTT. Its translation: CASKGGTEAFF.

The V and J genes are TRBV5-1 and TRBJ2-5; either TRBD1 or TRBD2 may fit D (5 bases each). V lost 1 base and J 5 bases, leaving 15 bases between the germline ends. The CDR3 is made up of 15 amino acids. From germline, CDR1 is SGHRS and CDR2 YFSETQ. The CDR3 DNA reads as TGCGCCAGCAGCTTGAATGGACCCCGGGGCGAGACCCAGTACTTC. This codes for CASSLNGPRGETQYF.

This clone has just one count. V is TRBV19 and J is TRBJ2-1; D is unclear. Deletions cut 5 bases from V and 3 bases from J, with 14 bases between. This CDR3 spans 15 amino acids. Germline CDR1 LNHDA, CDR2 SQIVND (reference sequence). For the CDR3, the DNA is TGTGCCAGTAGTCTCCAGTTCTCCAACTACAATGAGCAGTTCTTC. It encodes CASSLQFSNYNEQFF.

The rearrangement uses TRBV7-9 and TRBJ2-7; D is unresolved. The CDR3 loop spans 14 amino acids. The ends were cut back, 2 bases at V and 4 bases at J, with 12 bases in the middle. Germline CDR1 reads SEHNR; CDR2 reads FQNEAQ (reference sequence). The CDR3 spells CASSLMETSYEQYF. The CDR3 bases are TGTGCCAGCAGCTTAATGGAAACGTCTTACGAGCAGTACTTC.

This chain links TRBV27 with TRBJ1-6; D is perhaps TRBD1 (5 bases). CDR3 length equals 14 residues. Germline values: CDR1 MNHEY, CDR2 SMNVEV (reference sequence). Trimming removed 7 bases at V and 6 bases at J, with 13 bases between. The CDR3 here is CASNMGRVNSPLHF. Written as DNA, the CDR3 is TGTGCCAGCAATATGGGCAGGGTTAATTCACCCCTCCACTTT.

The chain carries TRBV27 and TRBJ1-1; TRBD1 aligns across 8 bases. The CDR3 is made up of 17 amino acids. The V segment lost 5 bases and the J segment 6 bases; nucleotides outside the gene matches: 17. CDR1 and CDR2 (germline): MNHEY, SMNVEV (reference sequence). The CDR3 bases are TGTGCCAGCAGTCTTCACAGGGGGGCCACCAGAGTGGCTGAAGCTTTCTTT. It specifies CASSLHRGATRVAEAFF.

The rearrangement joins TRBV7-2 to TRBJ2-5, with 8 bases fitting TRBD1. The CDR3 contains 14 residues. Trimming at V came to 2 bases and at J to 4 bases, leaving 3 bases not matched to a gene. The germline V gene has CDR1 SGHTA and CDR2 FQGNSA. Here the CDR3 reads CASSLQGARETQYF. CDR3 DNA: TGTGCCAGCAGCTTACAGGGGGCCAGAGAGACCCAGTACTTC.